This entry lists 7 T cell receptor beta chains sequenced from one sample in a study of shared clonotypes between healthy human individuals. This table comes from immunoSEQ multiplex PCR, and its TCRdb copy is limited to in-frame clones, with some not included. The sample shows millions of clones, 90% to 95% of them seen only once. Naive CD8 cells comprised CD45RO-negative, CCR7-positively selected cells, excluding terminally differentiated effector memory CD45RA+ cells. Sequenced: naive CD8+ T cells from PBMCs. These receptors came from a young man in good health. Some clones in this sample may be carry-over from other donors' samples.

The chain's CDR3 is CASSQDIAGPATPDTQYF. The CDR3 DNA reads as TGTGCCAGCAGCCAAGATATAGCGGGCCCCGCCACACCAGATACGCAGTATTTT. The chain joins TRBV4-2 to TRBJ2-3; 7 bases are shared with TRBD2. The junction had 13 bases not matched to a gene; V was cut back by 0 bases and J by 4 bases. Germline assignment: CDR1 LGHNA and CDR2 YNFKEQ. The CDR3 sequence is 18 residues long.

This chain links TRBV28 with TRBJ2-1; tentatively, D is TRBD1 or TRBD2 (5 bases each). V lost 1 base and J 2 bases, leaving 9 bases between the germline ends. Germline CDR1 is MDHEN and CDR2 is SYDVKM. This CDR3 spans 15 amino acids. The CDR3 bases are TGTGCCAGCAGTTTATTGGGGGAGACCTACAATGAGCAGTTCTTC. It translates to CASSLLGETYNEQFF. The full variable domain, completed using reference TRBV28 and TRBJ2-1, is DVKVTQSSRYLVKRTGEKVFLECVQDMDHENMFWYRQDPGLGLRLIYFSYDVKMKEKGDIPEGYSVSREKKERFSLILESASTNQTSMYLCASSLLGETYNEQFFGPGTRLTVL.

As regards this clone: The sample carries other DNA sequences with the same CDR3. CDR3 loop: CASTLAGEAYEQYF. The CDR3 DNA follows: TGTGCCAGCACCCTAGCGGGAGAGGCCTACGAGCAGTACTTC. The chain couples TRBV28 to TRBJ2-7; TRBD2 agrees at 10 bases. V lost 7 bases to trimming and J lost 2 bases; unmatched junction nucleotides: 5. The CDR3 totals 14 residues. Germline V lookup: CDR1 MDHEN, CDR2 SYDVKM.

The chain carries TRBV5-5 and TRBJ1-2; D perhaps matches TRBD1 (6 bases). Germline CDR1 is SGHKS and CDR2 is YYEKEE (reference sequence). The CDR3 spans 14 residues. Deletions cut 3 bases from V and 8 bases from J, with 17 bases between. The CDR3 loop reads CASSSRGGGNGYTF. DNA for the CDR3: TGTGCCAGCAGCTCCCGAGGGGGGGGCAACGGCTACACCTTC.

CDR3 coding DNA: TGTGCCAGCAGTGGAGGCTTGGAGCCCCAGCATTTT. Its protein is CASSGGLEPQHF. The V gene is TRBV2, the J gene TRBJ1-5; D is unclear. This CDR3 comprises 12 residues. The V end lost 4 bases, the J end lost 8 bases, and 9 bases lay between the germline ends. Germline V lookup: CDR1 SNHLY, CDR2 FYNNEI.

V usage is TRBV27 and J usage is TRBJ2-5; D tentatively fits TRBD1 or TRBD2 (5 bases each). CDR1 is MNHEY and CDR2 is SMNVEV in the germline V gene (reference sequence). V shed 5 bases and J shed 2 bases, with 18 bases lying between them. The CDR3 is 16 residues long. CDR3 residues: CASSPLLGGRQETQYF. The DNA of the CDR3 is TGTGCCAGCAGTCCCCTTCTTGGGGGTAGGCAAGAGACCCAGTACTTC.

Turning to this clone: Other DNA sequences from this sample encode an identical CDR3 as well. V is TRBV19 and J is TRBJ2-7; TRBD1 might be the D (5 bases). The CDR3 consists of 13 residues. Trimming pared 3 bases from V and 5 bases from J, leaving 11 bases between. Germline assignment: CDR1 LNHDA and CDR2 SQIVND (reference sequence). CDR3 residues: CASSIPGLHEQYF. CDR3 nucleotides: TGTGCCAGTAGTATTCCAGGGCTGCACGAGCAGTACTTC.